This T cell receptor (beta chain) was profiled in a study of OX40 agonist ivuxolimab in advanced cancers. Findings of the study overall: Expanded peripheral T-cell antigen specificity went undetermined.

Germline V gene lookup returns CDR1 MGHRA and CDR2 YSYEKL. V lost 0 bases, J lost 9 bases, and 7 bases stayed unmatched. The CDR3 covers 16 residues. Points on this clone: Its target is not known.

Sequencing was performed with immunoSEQ multiplex PCR; in TCRdb, only in-frame clones are kept and a portion is missing. The repertoire holds roughly 64,000 clones, with approximately 90% as singletons. Sequencing used CD4+ or CD8+ T cells sorted from blood, obtained in a trial of the OX40 agonist ivuxolimab. The source of this sequence is an adult with an advanced solid tumor such as melanoma, head and neck, liver or kidney cancer. This sequence joins TRBV4-1 and TRBJ1-6, with 8 bases fitting TRBD1. CDR3 amino acids: CASSQDPAGGGSPLHF. For the CDR3, the DNA is TGCGCCAGCAGCCAAGATCCCGCAGGGGGCGGTTCACCCCTCCACTTT.